This T cell receptor beta chain is from a study of cytotoxic CD8 clonotypes in ibrutinib-treated CLL. General study findings and limits: Baseline clonality was higher than in age-matched healthy donors and moved in step with circulating CD8+ T-cell counts. Having risen at ibrutinib response, clonality had fallen back toward baseline by progression.

Only in-frame clones appear in the TCRdb table, and some are missing; sequencing was by immunoSEQ multiplex PCR. Of over 100,000 clones listed, 70% to 90% are singletons. From cryopreserved PBMCs came around 2 micrograms of genomic DNA used for TCR beta libraries. A word on this clone: Its antigen remains unidentified. Distinct nucleotide sequences in the sample also encode this CDR3.

The TCR was taken from a human donor with chronic lymphocytic leukemia. Specimen: PBMCs, collected after 24 months of ibrutinib treatment.

This chain's CDR3 is CASSSYSAYQETQYF. The DNA of the CDR3 is TGTGCCAGCAGCTCGTACTCGGCATACCAAGAGACCCAGTACTTC. V and J are TRBV7-2 and TRBJ2-5; D ambiguous. This CDR3 is built from 15 residues. In germline, CDR1 is SGHTA, CDR2 FQGNSA. V lost 4 bases and J 0 bases, leaving 12 bases between the germline ends.